This T cell receptor beta chain was captured in a study of blood T cells in healthy people across ages. Trimming left V 6 bases short and J 0 bases short, with 11 bases between. The CDR3 sequence is 14 residues long. The germline V gene has CDR1 MDHEN and CDR2 SYDVKM. About this clonotype: The antigen is not known.

Combining a sample-barcoded 5' primer with a J-beta primer mix, a second PCR ran for roughly 6 to 11 cycles. MiXCR, applied by TCRdb to the 5' RACE reads, yields one record per CDR3 protein. The data contain more than 650,000 distinct CDR3 sequences, roughly 24% of them singletons. Regarding the study as a whole: A roughly linear age-dependent decrease characterized TCR beta diversity per million T cells.

The sample was also reused in another study, on T cells of mothers and their children. That report adds: The sample comes from some ten healthy Caucasian donors: mothers and children. Unrelated pairs and related pairs have their TCR recombination output shaped similarly by thymic selection.

This chain links TRBV28 with TRBJ1-1; no clear D. This sequence originates from a boy aged 5-17 years in good health. Sequencing was done on a sample of blood. The CDR3 is CASSSNSLNTEAFF. CDR3 DNA: TGTGCCAGCAGCAGTAACAGTTTGAACACTGAAGCTTTCTTT.